This is a list of T cell receptor beta chains from one sample in a study of shared clonotypes between healthy human individuals. Sequencing was performed with immunoSEQ multiplex PCR; in TCRdb, only in-frame clones are kept and a portion is missing. The table has roughly 650,000 clones, around 97% seen once. The source material was naive CD4+ T cells sorted from blood. The receptors originated from a woman aged 25-40 years in good health. CDR3s include the opening cysteine and the closing phenylalanine or tryptophan. A D gene is named only where the DNA matches it firmly. A clone size is listed for some rows: how often the clone was seen (once, few, many), or a class if it is expanded.

d_call: .
clone_size: .
j_call: TRBJ1-1
v_call: TRBV28
cdr3_aa: CASAWGRTTEAFF
cdr3_nt: TGTGCCAGCGCATGGGGGCGCACCACTGAAGCTTTCTTT

d_call: .
clone_size: .
j_call: TRBJ2-2
v_call: TRBV19
cdr3_aa: CASSTTRTGELFF
cdr3_nt: TGTGCCAGTAGTACCACTAGGACCGGGGAGCTGTTTTTT

d_call: TRBD1
clone_size: .
j_call: TRBJ2-7
v_call: TRBV13
cdr3_aa: CASSGQGGNYEQYF
cdr3_nt: TGTGCCAGCAGCGGACAGGGTGGAAATTACGAGCAGTACTTC

d_call: .
clone_size: .
j_call: TRBJ1-2
v_call: TRBV7-8
cdr3_aa: CASSLAVSALGYTF
cdr3_nt: TGTGCCAGCAGCTTAGCAGTGTCGGCCCTTGGCTACACCTTC

d_call: TRBD2
clone_size: .
j_call: TRBJ2-7
v_call: TRBV19
cdr3_aa: CASSSTTSGGYEQYF
cdr3_nt: TGTGCCAGTAGTTCCACCACTAGCGGGGGCTACGAGCAGTACTTC

d_call: .
clone_size: .
j_call: TRBJ2-3
v_call: TRBV5-4
cdr3_aa: CASSFSGARDTQYF
cdr3_nt: TGTGCCAGCAGCTTTAGCGGAGCCCGAGATACGCAGTATTTT

d_call: .
clone_size: .
j_call: TRBJ2-7
v_call: TRBV2
cdr3_aa: CASSEWGGTYEQYF
cdr3_nt: TGTGCCAGCAGTGAATGGGGCGGAACCTACGAGCAGTACTTC

d_call: .
clone_size: .
j_call: TRBJ2-3
v_call: TRBV10-1
cdr3_aa: CASSDPGSYGTDTQYF
cdr3_nt: TGCGCCAGCAGTGATCCCGGGTCGTACGGCACAGATACGCAGTATTTT

d_call: .
clone_size: .
j_call: TRBJ1-1
v_call: TRBV4-1
cdr3_aa: CASSHSRPQKMNTEAFF
cdr3_nt: TGCGCCAGCAGCCACTCCCGGCCCCAAAAAATGAACACTGAAGCTTTCTTT

d_call: .
clone_size: .
j_call: TRBJ1-2
v_call: TRBV10-3
cdr3_aa: CAISYLEGYGYTF
cdr3_nt: TGTGCCATCAGTTATCTCGAAGGGTATGGCTACACCTTC

d_call: .
clone_size: .
j_call: TRBJ2-3
v_call: TRBV2
cdr3_aa: CASELRELAVNTQYF
cdr3_nt: TGTGCCAGCGAGTTACGGGAGCTTGCCGTAAATACGCAGTATTTT

d_call: .
clone_size: .
j_call: TRBJ2-7
v_call: TRBV10-3
cdr3_aa: CAISESGYEQYF
cdr3_nt: TGTGCCATCAGTGAGAGCGGCTACGAGCAGTACTTC

d_call: .
clone_size: .
j_call: TRBJ2-1
v_call: TRBV30
cdr3_aa: CAWRGLALHEQFF
cdr3_nt: TGTGCCTGGAGGGGTCTGGCCCTCCATGAGCAGTTCTTC

d_call: TRBD2
clone_size: .
j_call: TRBJ2-3
v_call: TRBV28
cdr3_aa: CASKIGGTSGSTTQYF
cdr3_nt: TGTGCCAGCAAAATAGGTGGGACTAGCGGGAGTACAACGCAGTATTTT

d_call: TRBD1
clone_size: .
j_call: TRBJ2-1
v_call: TRBV19
cdr3_aa: CASSYGTGTPSSYNEQFF
cdr3_nt: TGTGCCAGTAGCTACGGGACAGGGACCCCCAGTTCCTACAATGAGCAGTTCTTC

d_call: .
clone_size: .
j_call: TRBJ1-3
v_call: TRBV6-5
cdr3_aa: CATQLGSSGNTIYF
cdr3_nt: TGTGCCACCCAGTTGGGGTCCTCTGGAAACACCATATATTTT

d_call: TRBD2
clone_size: .
j_call: TRBJ2-7
v_call: TRBV4-1
cdr3_aa: CASSQRLWTSGRTTYEQYF
cdr3_nt: TGCGCCAGCAGCCAAAGATTGTGGACTAGCGGGAGGACTACATACGAGCAGTACTTC

d_call: TRBD1
clone_size: .
j_call: TRBJ1-6
v_call: TRBV27
cdr3_aa: CASSFNTRQGWHSPLHF
cdr3_nt: TGTGCCAGCAGTTTCAACACCCGACAGGGATGGCATTCACCCCTCCACTTT

d_call: .
clone_size: once
j_call: TRBJ2-7
v_call: TRBV28
cdr3_aa: CASSQDRSYEQYF
cdr3_nt: TGTGCCAGCAGTCAGGACCGCTCCTACGAGCAGTACTTC

d_call: TRBD1
clone_size: .
j_call: TRBJ1-1
v_call: TRBV2
cdr3_aa: CAGRTGGTEAFF
cdr3_nt: TGTGCCGGACGGACAGGCGGCACTGAAGCTTTCTTT

d_call: .
clone_size: .
j_call: TRBJ2-7
v_call: TRBV5-1
cdr3_aa: CASSYPPGEQYF
cdr3_nt: TGCGCCAGCAGCTATCCACCCGGCGAGCAGTACTTC

d_call: .
clone_size: .
j_call: TRBJ1-4
v_call: TRBV30
cdr3_aa: CAWSRTATNEKLFF
cdr3_nt: TGTGCCTGGAGTCGGACAGCAACTAATGAAAAACTGTTTTTT

d_call: .
clone_size: .
j_call: TRBJ2-3
v_call: TRBV5-6
cdr3_aa: CASSPAGFSTDTQYF
cdr3_nt: TGTGCCAGCAGCCCAGCCGGTTTTAGCACAGATACGCAGTATTTT

d_call: TRBD2
clone_size: .
j_call: TRBJ2-7
v_call: TRBV15
cdr3_aa: CATSRGLAGGVSEQYF
cdr3_nt: TGTGCCACCAGCAGGGGACTAGCGGGAGGAGTAAGTGAGCAGTACTTC

d_call: .
clone_size: .
j_call: TRBJ1-3
v_call: TRBV10-1
cdr3_aa: CASSDYSGNTIYF
cdr3_nt: TGCGCCAGCAGTGATTACTCTGGAAACACCATATATTTT

d_call: .
clone_size: .
j_call: TRBJ2-5
v_call: TRBV7-9
cdr3_aa: CASSPGAGTGGRGETQYF
cdr3_nt: TGTGCCAGCTCTCCGGGGGCAGGAACGGGAGGAAGGGGAGAGACCCAGTACTTC

d_call: .
clone_size: .
j_call: TRBJ1-2
v_call: TRBV20-1
cdr3_aa: CSARNRNGYTF
cdr3_nt: TGCAGTGCTAGAAACCGAAATGGCTACACCTTC

d_call: .
clone_size: .
j_call: TRBJ2-7
v_call: TRBV19
cdr3_aa: CASSQAYEQYF
cdr3_nt: TGTGCCAGTAGCCAAGCCTACGAGCAGTACTTC

d_call: TRBD1
clone_size: .
j_call: TRBJ1-1
v_call: TRBV7-9
cdr3_aa: CASSSEGTGTTEAFF
cdr3_nt: TGTGCCAGCAGCTCGGAAGGGACAGGGACAACTGAAGCTTTCTTT

d_call: .
clone_size: .
j_call: TRBJ2-5
v_call: TRBV6-1
cdr3_aa: CASSERQGRGQEAQYF
cdr3_nt: TGTGCCAGCAGTGAAAGGCAGGGGAGGGGCCAAGAGGCCCAGTACTTC

d_call: TRBD2
clone_size: .
j_call: TRBJ2-2
v_call: TRBV7-2
cdr3_aa: CASSSGRALGGELFF
cdr3_nt: TGTGCCAGCAGCAGCGGGAGGGCGCTCGGCGGGGAGCTGTTTTTT

d_call: TRBD1
clone_size: .
j_call: TRBJ1-2
v_call: TRBV10-3
cdr3_aa: CAITNSPGQGIGGYTF
cdr3_nt: TGTGCCATCACAAATTCACCGGGACAGGGGATTGGTGGCTACACCTTC

d_call: .
clone_size: once
j_call: TRBJ2-7
v_call: TRBV1
cdr3_aa: CTSSRTGLGWYEQYF
cdr3_nt: TGCACCAGCAGCCGTACGGGACTTGGGTGGTACGAGCAGTACTTC

d_call: TRBD2
clone_size: .
j_call: TRBJ2-1
v_call: TRBV9
cdr3_aa: CASSVGLAGDNEQFF
cdr3_nt: TGTGCCAGCAGCGTAGGCTTAGCGGGAGACAATGAGCAGTTCTTC

d_call: TRBD1
clone_size: .
j_call: TRBJ2-7
v_call: TRBV27
cdr3_aa: CASRRQGSTGEQYF
cdr3_nt: TGTGCCAGCAGAAGACAGGGGTCTACCGGCGAGCAGTACTTC